The 8 T cell receptor beta chains given below trace back to one sample, sequenced in a study of molecular identifiers for immune sequencing clone quantification (dated by TCRdb to the late 2010s). Libraries were built with PCR. The reads were generated on an Illumina HiSeq 4000. TCRdb passed the public sequencing reads through fastp at Q25 and MiXCR, retaining productive beta sequences. Entries that share a CDR3 protein sequence are merged under the most common genes and DNA. This sample lists approximately 35,000 distinct CDR3 sequences; 15% to 20% were detected once. The ten top clones hold approximately 1.1% of the sample. The sample consisted of naive CD8+ T cells from blood, with Jurkat cell RNA spiked in. This specimen's cell subset or site label, interpreted: FACS-sorted CD8+CD4-CCR7+CD45RA+ naive T cells. The receptors shown here come from a human donor in good health. Some libraries in this study had Jurkat cell RNA spiked in.

Ten or more counts support this clonotype. The chain uses TRBV7-9 and TRBJ2-7, with TRBD1 identical over 9 bases. Germline CDR1 reads SEHNR; CDR2 reads FQNEAQ (reference sequence). Trimming at V came to 3 bases and at J to 7 bases, leaving 4 bases not matched to a gene. This CDR3 region has 13 residues. The chain's CDR3 is CASSFRTGEEQYF. DNA of the CDR3: TGTGCCAGCAGCTTCAGGACAGGGGAAGAGCAGTACTTC.

Ten or more counts support this clonotype. This rearrangement joins TRBV28 to TRBJ2-7, with unresolved D. Trimming pared 10 bases from V and 2 bases from J, leaving 12 bases between. Per germline, CDR1 MDHEN and CDR2 SYDVKM. The CDR3 runs to 12 residues. The CDR3 protein is CAINGPAYEQYF. CDR3 coding DNA: TGTGCCATAAACGGCCCCGCCTACGAGCAGTACTTC.

This clonotype occurred a few times. The chain links TRBV14 to TRBJ2-7; D ambiguous. The CDR3 is 12 residues long. The V and J ends lost 0 bases and 7 bases respectively, with 7 bases between them. CDR1 is SGHDN and CDR2 is FVKESK in the germline V gene. CDR3 in amino acids: CASSQENNEQYF. The CDR3 nucleotides read TGTGCCAGCAGCCAAGAGAACAATGAGCAGTACTTC.

This clonotype appeared many times. Written as DNA, the CDR3 is TGTGCCAGCAGCTCACCCACAGGGGGATCAGAGACCCAGTACTTC. Its translation: CASSSPTGGSETQYF. The rearrangement uses TRBV7-6 and TRBJ2-5, with 8 positions matching TRBD1. The CDR3 covers 15 residues. Germline CDR1 and CDR2: SGHVS and FNYEAQ. After removal of 4 bases from V and 4 bases from J, the junction contained 8 bases not matched to a gene.

This clonotype appeared many times. V is TRBV29-1 and J is TRBJ2-3; no clear D gene. The CDR3 is 13 residues long. CDR1 SQVTM and CDR2 ANQGSEA come from the germline V gene. Trimming took 4 bases from V and 6 from J, leaving 14 bases between them. CDR3 in DNA: TGCAGCGTTGTTAAGGGCGTCACCGATACGCAGTATTTT. Translated, it gives CSVVKGVTDTQYF.

This clonotype was counted a single time. The chain uses TRBV7-9 and TRBJ1-1; TRBD1 is a possible D gene (5 bases). The CDR3 spans 12 residues. V was pared by 2 bases and J by 11 bases, with 12 bases between. The germline gives CDR1 SEHNR, CDR2 FQNEAQ (reference sequence). The CDR3 DNA is TGTGCCAGCAGCTTATGGGGGGATGGGGCTTTCTTT. Its protein product is CASSLWGDGAFF.

This clonotype turned up a few times. This sequence may be a read error, since a much larger clone differs from it by one base. The DNA for the CDR3 is TGTGCCAGAAGCGTAGATGCCGGGACGATGAAAAACATTCAGTACTTC. Residues: CARSVDAGTMKNIQYF. The chain carries TRBV5-3 and TRBJ2-4; either TRBD1 or TRBD2 may fit D (5 bases each). TRBV5-3 is an ORF, and what it does is uncertain. Trimming took off 4 bases at V and 4 bases at J, with 18 bases between the two ends. This CDR3 contains 16 residues.

This clonotype came up a few times. This chain links TRBV5-1 with TRBJ1-1; D gene unclear. This CDR3 is 14 amino acids long. Germline CDR1 is SGHRS and CDR2 is YFSETQ. The ends were cut back, 0 bases at V and 0 bases at J, with 6 bases in the middle. CDR3 loop: CASSLADLNTEAFF. CDR3 bases: TGCGCCAGCAGCTTGGCAGACTTGAACACTGAAGCTTTCTTT.